The 13 T cell receptor beta chains below were found in one sample sequenced in a study of OX40 agonist ivuxolimab in advanced cancers. Method: immunoSEQ multiplex PCR; TCRdb's copy keeps in-frame clones and lacks some. The table has tens of thousands of clones, less than 90% seen once. The sample in question was CD4+ or CD8+ T cells sorted from blood, obtained in a trial of the OX40 agonist ivuxolimab. The receptors stem from an adult with an advanced solid tumor such as melanoma, head and neck, liver or kidney cancer.

The chain uses TRBV6-6 and TRBJ2-5; TRBD2 aligns across 9 bases. Losses at the gene ends were 0 bases for V and 5 bases for J; bases not matched to a gene: 4. The CDR3 runs to 15 residues. The germline V gene encodes CDR1 MNHNY and CDR2 SVGAGI (reference sequence). The CDR3 region has the DNA TGTGCCAGCAGTTACTCGCAGCGGGAGGTGGAGACCCAGTACTTC. This codes for CASSYSQREVETQYF.

About this clone itself: The junction shows a germline mismatch at one end, possibly a read error. The chain combines TRBV4-1 with TRBJ2-1, with 7 bases matching TRBD2. Per the germline V gene, CDR1 is MGHRA and CDR2 is YSYEKL. The CDR3 is 13 residues long. CDR3 in DNA: TGCGCCAGCAGCCAACCTCTAGCGGTTCTACATGTCTTC. This gives the protein CASSQPLAVLHVF.

V gene TRBV27 combines with J gene TRBJ2-5; D is undetermined. The CDR3 has 13 amino acids. Germline CDR1 and CDR2: MNHEY and SMNVEV (reference sequence). Between the trimmed V and J ends, which lost 3 bases and 5 bases, there was a span of 10 bases. The CDR3, as DNA: TGTGCCAGCAGTTTGTTGATGGACGAGACCCAGTACTTC. Its protein product is CASSLLMDETQYF.

This sequence joins TRBV7-2 and TRBJ1-2; no reliable D call. Trimming pared 1 base from V and 0 bases from J, leaving 15 bases between. The CDR3 spans 17 residues. Germline V gene data show CDR1 as SGHTA and CDR2 as FQGNSA. CDR3 bases: TGTGCCAGCAGCTTAGTCTTTAGGGAAGAAGCTAACTATGGCTACACCTTC. It yields the protein CASSLVFREEANYGYTF.

The rearrangement links TRBV15 to TRBJ1-2; 7 nucleotides agree with TRBD1. V lost 2 bases to trimming and J lost 4 bases; unmatched junction nucleotides: 10. Germline lookup yields CDR1 LNHNV and CDR2 YYDKDF (reference sequence). The CDR3 runs to 16 residues. Written as DNA, the CDR3 is TGTGCCACCAGCAGAAACGTGAGGGCAGGGGGCTATGGCTACACCTTC. Its protein is CATSRNVRAGGYGYTF. The full variable domain, its missing parts supplied by reference TRBV15 and TRBJ1-2, is DAMVIQNPRYQVTQFGKPVTLSCSQTLNHNVMYWYQQKSSQAPKLLFHYYDKDFNNEADTPDNFQSRRPNTSFCFLDIRSPGLGDTAMYLCATSRNVRAGGYGYTFGSGTRLTVV.

The chain combines TRBV4-3 with TRBJ2-1, with 9 bases identical to TRBD2. Per germline, CDR1 LGHNA and CDR2 YSLEER. The CDR3 consists of 18 residues. The V gene end was trimmed by 4 bases and the J gene end by 8 bases; junction bases not matched to a gene: 18. CDR3 bases: TGCGCCAGCAGCCCGCGGTGGGGAGGGCTAGCGGGAAAGGATGAGCAGTTCTTC. This translates into CASSPRWGGLAGKDEQFF.

The rearrangement joins TRBV7-9 to TRBJ2-1; 7 nucleotides align to TRBD2. With V trimmed by 4 bases and J by 7 bases, 13 bases remained unmatched. The CDR3 loop spans 16 amino acids. Germline-derived CDR1 and CDR2 are SEHNR and FQNEAQ (reference sequence). The CDR3 loop is CASSSGWRESRNEQFF. The CDR3 nucleotides are TGTGCCAGCAGCTCAGGGTGGCGGGAGTCGCGGAATGAGCAGTTCTTC.

V gene TRBV7-8 combines with J gene TRBJ1-4; tentative D call: TRBD1 (6 bases). CDR1 is SGHVS, CDR2 FQNEAQ, per germline. This CDR3 region has 16 residues. Trimming stripped 3 bases from V and 7 bases from J, with 18 bases between. CDR3 DNA: TGTGCCAGCAGCTTGAGGCCGGGCAGGGGAAGTGAAAAACTGTTTTTT. It encodes CASSLRPGRGSEKLFF.

The chain employs TRBV9 and TRBJ2-7, with D possibly TRBD2 on 6 matching bases. CDR1 SGDLS and CDR2 YYNGEE come from the germline V gene. Trimming stripped 4 bases from V and 7 bases from J, with 18 bases between. The CDR3 is 14 amino acids. The CDR3 reads CASSISGLGGEQYF. CDR3 in DNA: TGTGCCAGCAGCATCAGCGGCCTCGGGGGTGAGCAGTACTTC.

The chain is built from TRBV5-1 and TRBJ1-1; D may be TRBD1 (5 bases). Trimming took off 0 bases at V and 0 bases at J, with 9 bases between the two ends. Looked up from germline, CDR1 is SGHRS and CDR2 is YFSETQ. This CDR3 comprises 15 residues. CDR3 loop: CASSLGQRLNTEAFF. The DNA for the CDR3 is TGCGCCAGCAGCTTGGGACAGAGGTTGAACACTGAAGCTTTCTTT.

This clone was observed a single time. The J gene is TRBJ2-1, the V gene TRBV4-3; a weak D match, TRBD2 (5 bases). The V end lost 0 bases, the J end lost 6 bases, and 15 bases lay between the germline ends. Germline CDR1 LGHNA, CDR2 YSLEER. CDR3 length equals 16 residues. The CDR3 here is CASSQDAADRSNEQFF. The CDR3 DNA sequence: TGCGCCAGCAGCCAAGATGCAGCGGACCGCTCCAATGAGCAGTTCTTC.

The V gene is TRBV27, the J gene TRBJ2-7; 11 bases are a match to TRBD2. This CDR3 is built from 14 residues. Germline lookup yields CDR1 MNHEY and CDR2 SMNVEV (reference sequence). V dropped 6 bases and J dropped 4; count of bases not matched to a gene: 5. CDR3 DNA sequence: TGTGCCAGCAGCCCCGGGACTAGCGGTTACGAGCAGTACTTC. Translating it yields CASSPGTSGYEQYF.

This chain connects TRBV5-1 to TRBJ2-3; a weak D match, TRBD2 (6 bases). Germline CDR1 SGHRS, CDR2 YFSETQ. The length of the CDR3 is 15 residues. V gave up 0 bases and J gave up 5 bases, with 13 bases separating them. This CDR3 is CASSLAGLGRDTQYF. CDR3 bases: TGCGCCAGCAGCTTGGCCGGTCTCGGGAGAGATACGCAGTATTTT.